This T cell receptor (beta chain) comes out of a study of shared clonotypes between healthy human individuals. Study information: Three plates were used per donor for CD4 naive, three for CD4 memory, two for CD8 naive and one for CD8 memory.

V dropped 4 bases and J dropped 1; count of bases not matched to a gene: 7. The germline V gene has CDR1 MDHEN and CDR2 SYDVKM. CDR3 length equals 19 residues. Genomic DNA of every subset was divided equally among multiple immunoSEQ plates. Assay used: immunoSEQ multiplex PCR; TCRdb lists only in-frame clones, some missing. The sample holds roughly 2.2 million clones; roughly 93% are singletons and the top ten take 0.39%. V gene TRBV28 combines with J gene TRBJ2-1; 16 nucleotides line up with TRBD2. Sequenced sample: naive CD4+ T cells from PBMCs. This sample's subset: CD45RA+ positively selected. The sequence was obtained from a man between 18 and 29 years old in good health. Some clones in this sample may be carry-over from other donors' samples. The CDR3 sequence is CASSSPGLAGGRSYNEQFF. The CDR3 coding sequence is TGTGCCAGCAGTTCCCCGGGACTAGCGGGAGGGAGATCCTACAATGAGCAGTTCTTC.